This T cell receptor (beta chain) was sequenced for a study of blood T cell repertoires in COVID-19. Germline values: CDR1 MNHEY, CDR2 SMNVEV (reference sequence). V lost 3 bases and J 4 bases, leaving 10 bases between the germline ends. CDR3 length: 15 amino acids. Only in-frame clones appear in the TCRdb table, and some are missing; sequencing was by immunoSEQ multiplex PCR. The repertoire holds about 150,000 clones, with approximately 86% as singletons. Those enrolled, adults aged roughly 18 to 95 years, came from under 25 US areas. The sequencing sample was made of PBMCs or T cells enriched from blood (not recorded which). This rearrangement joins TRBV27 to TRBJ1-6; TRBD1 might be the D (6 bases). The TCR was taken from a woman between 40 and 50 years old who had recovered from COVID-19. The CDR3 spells CASSFGDTYNSPLHF. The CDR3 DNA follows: TGTGCCAGCAGTTTCGGGGACACTTATAATTCACCCCTCCACTTT.